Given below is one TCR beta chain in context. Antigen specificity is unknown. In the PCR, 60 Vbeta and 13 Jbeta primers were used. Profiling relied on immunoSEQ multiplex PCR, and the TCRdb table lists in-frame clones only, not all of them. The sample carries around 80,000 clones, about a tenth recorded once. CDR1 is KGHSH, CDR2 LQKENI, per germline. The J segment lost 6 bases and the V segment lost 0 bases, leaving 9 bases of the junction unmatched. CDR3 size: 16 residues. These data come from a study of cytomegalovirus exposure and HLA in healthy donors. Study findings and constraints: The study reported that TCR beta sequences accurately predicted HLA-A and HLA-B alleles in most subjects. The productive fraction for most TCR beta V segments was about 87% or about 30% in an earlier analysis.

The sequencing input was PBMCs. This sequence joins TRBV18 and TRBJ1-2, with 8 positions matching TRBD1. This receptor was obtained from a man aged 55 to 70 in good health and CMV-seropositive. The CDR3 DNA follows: TGTGCCAGCTCACCACCTGGACAGGGTGAACTTCATGGCTACACCTTC. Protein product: CASSPPGQGELHGYTF.